The 14 T cell receptor beta chains listed next were all sequenced from one sample in a study of blood T cell repertoires in COVID-19. Only in-frame clones appear in the TCRdb table, and some are missing; sequencing was by immunoSEQ multiplex PCR. This table has some 220,000 clones, 70% to 90% appearing once. Input material: peripheral blood. Source of these receptors: a woman in her late teens or twenties who had recovered from COVID-19.

The chain links TRBV7-2 to TRBJ1-2; possibly TRBD1 for D (6 bases). Germline lookup yields CDR1 SGHTA and CDR2 FQGNSA. The CDR3 totals 18 residues. The V and J ends lost 0 bases and 1 base respectively, with 18 bases between them. The CDR3 spells CASSLAGGGDTFNYGYTF. The CDR3 region has the DNA TGTGCCAGCAGCTTAGCAGGAGGTGGGGACACCTTTAACTATGGCTACACCTTC. The full variable domain, its missing parts supplied by reference TRBV7-2 and TRBJ1-2, is GAGVSQSPSNKVTEKGKDVELRCDPISGHTALYWYRQSLGQGLEFLIYFQGNSAPDKSGLPSDRFSAERTGGSVSTLTIQRTQQEDSAVYLCASSLAGGGDTFNYGYTFGSGTRLTVV.

V usage is TRBV27 and J usage is TRBJ2-1; D gene ambiguous. Germline V gene sequence: CDR1 MNHEY, CDR2 SMNVEV (reference sequence). V was trimmed by 7 bases and J by 0 bases, leaving 10 bases between them. The CDR3 is 14 amino acids. The CDR3: CASISGYSYNEQFF. In DNA form, the CDR3 reads TGTGCCAGCATTTCAGGATACTCCTACAATGAGCAGTTCTTC.

This clone was recorded once. This sequence joins TRBV9 and TRBJ2-2; 9 nucleotides match TRBD2. The germline V gene has CDR1 SGDLS and CDR2 YYNGEE. V lost 3 bases and J lost 1; bases outside the gene matches: 4. The CDR3 consists of 16 residues. The CDR3 loop reads CASSALAGVNTGELFF. CDR3 in DNA: TGTGCCAGCAGCGCATTAGCGGGGGTGAACACCGGGGAGCTGTTTTTT.

This chain joins TRBV2 and TRBJ1-5; D may be TRBD1 (5 bases). V was clipped by 9 bases and J by 0 bases, with 12 bases between them. CDR3 size: 14 residues. CDR1 and CDR2 (germline): SNHLY, FYNNEI. The CDR3: CARGTSASNQPQHF. CDR3 nucleotides: TGTGCCAGAGGGACTTCAGCTAGCAATCAGCCCCAGCATTTT.

This chain links TRBV2 with TRBJ1-2; no clear D. Between the trimmed V and J ends, which lost 0 bases and 4 bases, there was a span of 6 bases. CDR3 size: 13 residues. Germline assignment: CDR1 SNHLY and CDR2 FYNNEI. CDR3 nucleotide sequence: TGTGCCAGCAGTGAAGCACACCTCTATGGCTACACCTTC. Translation: CASSEAHLYGYTF.

The chain couples TRBV4-3 to TRBJ2-5; 10 nucleotides match TRBD2. CDR3 length: 16 residues. V was pared by 0 bases and J by 2 bases, with 3 bases of the junction left unmatched. The germline gives CDR1 LGHNA, CDR2 YSLEER. The CDR3: CASSQDPSGGQETQYF. CDR3 coding DNA: TGCGCCAGCAGCCAAGATCCTAGCGGGGGACAAGAGACCCAGTACTTC.

There are a few counts of this clone. V gene TRBV19 combines with J gene TRBJ1-5, with TRBD1 as a possible D gene (6 bases). Trimming pared 7 bases from V and 5 bases from J, leaving 18 bases between. Per germline, CDR1 LNHDA and CDR2 SQIVND (reference sequence). This CDR3 comprises 15 residues. This chain's CDR3 is CASNKWDTSDQPQHF. CDR3 coding DNA: TGTGCCAGTAACAAGTGGGACACGTCGGATCAGCCCCAGCATTTT. Full variable domain (outside the CDR3, taken from reference TRBV19 and TRBJ1-5): DGGITQSPKYLFRKEGQNVTLSCEQNLNHDAMYWYRQDPGQGLRLIYYSQIVNDFQKGDIAEGYSVSREKKESFPLTVTSAQKNPTAFYLCASNKWDTSDQPQHFGDGTRLSIL.

The chain uses TRBV14 and TRBJ2-7; 9 nucleotides agree with TRBD1. J lost 3 bases, V lost 6 bases, and 9 bases had no gene match. The CDR3 covers 15 residues. Germline V CDR1 and CDR2: SGHDN, FVKESK. CDR3 sequence: CASRGTGGSHYEQYF. The CDR3 coding sequence is TGTGCCAGCAGGGGTACAGGGGGCTCCCACTACGAGCAGTACTTC.

In this sample, this clone turned up a few times. This rearrangement joins TRBV6-2 or TRBV6-3 to TRBJ1-1; the match to TRBD1 covers 10 bases. V dropped 2 bases and J dropped 0; count of bases not matched to a gene: 9. The germline gives CDR1 MNHEY, CDR2 SVGEGT. The CDR3 consists of 18 residues. The CDR3 DNA sequence: TGTGCCAGCAGTTACGGGACAGGGGTTAGGGACATGAACACTGAAGCTTTCTTT. Its protein product is CASSYGTGVRDMNTEAFF.

As to this clone: The junction does not match germline at one end; this may be a read error. The chain has TRBV25-1 and TRBJ1-1; 8 bases match TRBD1. Germline CDR1 MGHDK, CDR2 SYGVNS. The CDR3 sequence is 13 residues long. The CDR3 region is CASSEYVDRALTF. CDR3 DNA sequence: TGTGCCAGCAGTGAATATGTGGACAGGGCCCTTACATTT. Based on the CDR3 plus reference TRBV25-1 and TRBJ1-1, the full variable domain is EADIYQTPRYLVIGTGKKITLECSQTMGHDKMYWYQQDPGMELHLIHYSYGVNSTEKGDLSSESTVSRIRTEHFPLTLESARPSHTSQYLCASSEYVDRALTFGQGTRLTVV.

This clone is a singleton in its sample. The chain joins TRBV5-5 to TRBJ2-1; TRBD2 aligns across 10 bases. The CDR3 contains 16 residues. Germline CDR1 SGHKS, CDR2 YYEKEE (reference sequence). V shed 0 bases, J shed 8 bases, and the junction held 8 bases outside the gene matches. This chain's CDR3 is CASSLGGLAGADEQFF. For the CDR3, the DNA is TGTGCCAGCAGCTTGGGCGGGCTAGCGGGAGCTGATGAGCAGTTCTTC.

In the case of this clone: The junction differs from germline at one of its ends, possibly a read error. The V call is TRBV10-3, the J call TRBJ1-5; maybe TRBD1 (6 bases). Germline V gene lookup returns CDR1 ENHRY and CDR2 SYGVKD. The CDR3 has 14 amino acids. CDR3 DNA: TGTGCCATCAGTGCCACACAGGGCAACCAGCCCCAGCATTTT. Its protein is CAISATQGNQPQHF.

The chain recombines TRBV9 with TRBJ2-3; 7 positions agree with TRBD1. This CDR3 is built from 16 residues. V was pared by 4 bases and J by 3 bases, with 11 bases of the junction left unmatched. Germline CDR1 SGDLS, CDR2 YYNGEE. In DNA, the CDR3 is TGTGCCAGCAGCTCAAGGGGCAGGGGGAATACAGATACGCAGTATTTT. As protein: CASSSRGRGNTDTQYF.

The chain recombines TRBV6-5 with TRBJ1-1; D remains unclear. CDR1 and CDR2 (germline): MNHEY, SVGAGI. V was shortened by 6 bases and J by 11 bases, with 10 bases between the two germline ends. This CDR3 region has 10 residues. DNA of the CDR3: TGTGCCAGCAGCCTTTCCCCGGCTTTCTTT. Encoded protein: CASSLSPAFF.